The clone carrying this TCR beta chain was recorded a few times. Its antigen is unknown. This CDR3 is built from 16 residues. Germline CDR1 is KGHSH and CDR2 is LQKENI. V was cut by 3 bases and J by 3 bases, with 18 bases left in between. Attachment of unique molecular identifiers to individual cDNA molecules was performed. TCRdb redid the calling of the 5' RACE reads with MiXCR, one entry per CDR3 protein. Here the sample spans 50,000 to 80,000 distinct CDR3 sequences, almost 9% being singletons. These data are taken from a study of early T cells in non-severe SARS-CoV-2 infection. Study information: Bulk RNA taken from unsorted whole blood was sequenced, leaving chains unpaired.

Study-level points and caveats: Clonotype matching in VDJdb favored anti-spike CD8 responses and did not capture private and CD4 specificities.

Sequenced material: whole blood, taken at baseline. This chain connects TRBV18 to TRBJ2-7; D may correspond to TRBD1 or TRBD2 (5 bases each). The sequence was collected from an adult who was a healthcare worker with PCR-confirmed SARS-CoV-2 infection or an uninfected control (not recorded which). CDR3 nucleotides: TGTGCCAGCTCACCTTCCCGAGGGGCTGACCTCTACGAGCAGTACTTC. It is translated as CASSPSRGADLYEQYF.